A selection of T cell receptor beta chains follows, all from one sample in a study of T-cell memory formation after mild COVID-19. TCRdb itself ran the 5' RACE reads through MiXCR, one entry per CDR3 protein. The sample carries under 300,000 distinct CDR3 sequences, around 15% recorded once. The specimen was PBMCs or a T cell subset sorted from them (not recorded which). Source of these receptors: a man aged 18 to 30 who had mild COVID-19 (a few samples of this study predate the infection). Cell type and time point are not known. The CDR3 runs from the conserved cysteine through the conserved F or W. The order of the fields is CDR3 DNA, CDR3 protein, clone size, D gene, V gene, J gene. The D gene is left open where the match is weak. Some rows mark clone size as missing; the rest say once, few, many or name a class of expanded clone.

cdr3_nt: TGTGCCAGCACCAGGGGAGGGTACGCCAACTATGGCTACACCTTC
cdr3_aa: CASTRGGYANYGYTF
clone_size: NA
d_call: NA
v_call: TRBV6-1
j_call: TRBJ1-2

cdr3_nt: TGCAGCGTTGAAGGACTAGCGGGGACTGAGCAGTTCTTC
cdr3_aa: CSVEGLAGTEQFF
clone_size: few
d_call: TRBD2
v_call: TRBV29-1
j_call: TRBJ2-1

cdr3_nt: TGTGCCACCAAGACTCATTCCACCGGGGAGCTGTTTTTT
cdr3_aa: CATKTHSTGELFF
clone_size: few
d_call: NA
v_call: TRBV14
j_call: TRBJ2-2

cdr3_nt: TGTGCCAGCAGTGAGAGAGAGAATCAGCCCCAGCATTTT
cdr3_aa: CASSERENQPQHF
clone_size: NA
d_call: NA
v_call: TRBV6-1
j_call: TRBJ1-5

cdr3_nt: TGCGCCAGCAGTCGACAGGGGACTGAAACTAATGAAAAACTGTTTTTT
cdr3_aa: CASSRQGTETNEKLFF
clone_size: NA
d_call: TRBD1
v_call: TRBV5-1
j_call: TRBJ1-4

cdr3_nt: TGTGCCAGCAGCCCTGGAAACTCTGGAAACACCATATATTTT
cdr3_aa: CASSPGNSGNTIYF
clone_size: NA
d_call: NA
v_call: TRBV7-3
j_call: TRBJ1-3

cdr3_nt: TGCGCCAGCAGCCAAGACGCGCCGGGGCAGACTCTTGAAGCTTTCTTT
cdr3_aa: CASSQDAPGQTLEAFF
clone_size: NA
d_call: NA
v_call: TRBV4-1
j_call: TRBJ1-1

cdr3_nt: TGTGCCAGCAGTGAAACAGGAAACACCATATATTTT
cdr3_aa: CASSETGNTIYF
clone_size: few
d_call: NA
v_call: TRBV2
j_call: TRBJ1-3

cdr3_nt: TGTGCCAGCAGCTCCCCGGGACAGGGTAGCACAGATACGCAGTATTTT
cdr3_aa: CASSSPGQGSTDTQYF
clone_size: few
d_call: TRBD1
v_call: TRBV5-4
j_call: TRBJ2-3

cdr3_nt: TGTGCCAGCAGCTCCCCCAGCGGGGGGGACTCCTACGAGCAGTACTTC
cdr3_aa: CASSSPSGGDSYEQYF
clone_size: NA
d_call: TRBD2
v_call: TRBV7-8
j_call: TRBJ2-7

cdr3_nt: TGTGCCAGCAGCTTGGGGGACAGGGGTTCCTATCAGCCCCAGCATTTT
cdr3_aa: CASSLGDRGSYQPQHF
clone_size: few
d_call: TRBD1
v_call: TRBV5-8
j_call: TRBJ1-5

cdr3_nt: TGTGCCAGCAATACAGGACTAGTGGGAGAGACCCAGTACTTC
cdr3_aa: CASNTGLVGETQYF
clone_size: NA
d_call: TRBD2
v_call: TRBV6-1
j_call: TRBJ2-5

cdr3_nt: TGTGCCTGGAGTGTACAAGGAGGCTACGAGCAGTACTTC
cdr3_aa: CAWSVQGGYEQYF
clone_size: few
d_call: NA
v_call: TRBV30
j_call: TRBJ2-7

cdr3_nt: TGTGCCAGCAGCGCCGGGACAGGGAAGGTGTTT
cdr3_aa: CASSAGTGKVF
clone_size: NA
d_call: TRBD1
v_call: TRBV12-3/TRBV12-4
j_call: TRBJ2-3

cdr3_nt: TGTGCCTGGGAACGTCAGTTCCCAACCAAAAACATTCAGTACTTC
cdr3_aa: CAWERQFPTKNIQYF
clone_size: few
d_call: NA
v_call: TRBV30
j_call: TRBJ2-4

cdr3_nt: TGTGCCAGCACCAAGGGCGGGAGGCAGCCCCAGCATTTT
cdr3_aa: CASTKGGRQPQHF
clone_size: once
d_call: NA
v_call: TRBV28
j_call: TRBJ1-5

cdr3_nt: TGTGCCAGCAGCTCGACCGGGACTAGCGTAGTGCAGTTCTTC
cdr3_aa: CASSSTGTSVVQFF
clone_size: NA
d_call: TRBD2
v_call: TRBV7-9
j_call: TRBJ2-1

cdr3_nt: TGTGCCAGCAGCCCTAGGCCTGGGGCAGATACGCAGTATTTT
cdr3_aa: CASSPRPGADTQYF
clone_size: few
d_call: NA
v_call: TRBV7-2
j_call: TRBJ2-3

cdr3_nt: TGTGCCAGCAGTAGGGGACTGGCCTACAATGAGCAGTTCTTC
cdr3_aa: CASSRGLAYNEQFF
clone_size: NA
d_call: NA
v_call: TRBV6-2/TRBV6-3
j_call: TRBJ2-1

cdr3_nt: TGTGCCAGCTCACTCAGCAGTAACACAGATACGCAGTATTTT
cdr3_aa: CASSLSSNTDTQYF
clone_size: NA
d_call: NA
v_call: TRBV18
j_call: TRBJ2-3

cdr3_nt: TGCGCCAGCAGCTTGGAACAGAAGGGGACCCAGTACTTC
cdr3_aa: CASSLEQKGTQYF
clone_size: few
d_call: NA
v_call: TRBV5-1
j_call: TRBJ2-5

cdr3_nt: TGCAGTGCTGGGGGCAGGGAAGCTTTCTTT
cdr3_aa: CSAGGREAFF
clone_size: NA
d_call: NA
v_call: TRBV20-1
j_call: TRBJ1-1

cdr3_nt: TGTGCCAGCAGTCGACAGGACCGCTGGAGCACCTTC
cdr3_aa: CASSRQDRWSTF
clone_size: many
d_call: NA
v_call: TRBV12-3/TRBV12-4
j_call: TRBJ1-2

cdr3_nt: TGTGCCAGCAGCTTAGATCACAATGAGCAGTTCTTC
cdr3_aa: CASSLDHNEQFF
clone_size: many
d_call: NA
v_call: TRBV7-9
j_call: TRBJ2-1

cdr3_nt: TGTGCCAGCCGACTAGCCGGAGAGACCCAGTACTTC
cdr3_aa: CASRLAGETQYF
clone_size: NA
d_call: TRBD2
v_call: TRBV2
j_call: TRBJ2-5

cdr3_nt: TGTGCCAGCTACAACAGCCTGAATTCACCCCTCCACTTT
cdr3_aa: CASYNSLNSPLHF
clone_size: few
d_call: NA
v_call: TRBV6-6
j_call: TRBJ1-6

cdr3_nt: TGCGCCAGCAGCCAAGGACAGGGGACGAATTCACCCCTCCACTTT
cdr3_aa: CASSQGQGTNSPLHF
clone_size: many
d_call: TRBD1
v_call: TRBV5-1
j_call: TRBJ1-6

cdr3_nt: TGTGCCAGCAGCTGGTACGGACAGGGTATCCCGTTCTTC
cdr3_aa: CASSWYGQGIPFF
clone_size: many
d_call: TRBD1
v_call: TRBV5-4
j_call: TRBJ2-1

cdr3_nt: TGTGCCAGCAGTGATGGACAGGGAAAGTATGAGCAGTTCTTC
cdr3_aa: CASSDGQGKYEQFF
clone_size: NA
d_call: TRBD1
v_call: TRBV25-1
j_call: TRBJ2-1

cdr3_nt: TGCAGTGCTAGACGTAACCTTGGAAACACCATATATTTT
cdr3_aa: CSARRNLGNTIYF
clone_size: few
d_call: NA
v_call: TRBV20-1
j_call: TRBJ1-3

cdr3_nt: TGTGCCAGCAGCCGGTATACGCAGGGGGCGCGAGAGCAGTACTTC
cdr3_aa: CASSRYTQGAREQYF
clone_size: few
d_call: TRBD1
v_call: TRBV19
j_call: TRBJ2-7

cdr3_nt: TGTGCCACCGCGAGCACAGATACGCAGTATTTT
cdr3_aa: CATASTDTQYF
clone_size: NA
d_call: NA
v_call: TRBV10-3
j_call: TRBJ2-3